The entry that follows covers one T cell receptor beta chain sequence. The record originates from a study of blood T cell repertoires in COVID-19. The assay was immunoSEQ multiplex PCR, and TCRdb's table has in-frame clones only and misses some. Here the sample spans roughly 20,000 clones, approximately 86% being singletons. Trimming at V came to 0 bases and at J to 0 bases, leaving 4 bases not matched to a gene. CDR3 size: 16 residues. CDR1 and CDR2 (germline): LGHNA, YNFKEQ. The chain couples TRBV4-2 to TRBJ2-7, with 8 bases matching TRBD1. The TCR comes from a human donor in a cohort sampled during active COVID-19. The sequencing sample was made of peripheral blood. In DNA form, the CDR3 reads TGTGCCAGCAGCCAAGAGACAGGGGACAGCTCCTACGAGCAGTACTTC. Residues: CASSQETGDSSYEQYF.